These 32 T cell receptor beta chains originate from one sample sequenced in a study of T cells expressing NK-cell markers. TCRdb reprocessed the 5' RACE reads and stores each CDR3 protein as one record, lacking DNA. In total, the table holds 450,000 to 600,000 distinct CDR3 sequences. The sequenced sample consisted of blood T cells: a sorted CD56 or NKG2C T cell subset, CD4+ or CD8+ T cells, or bulk PBMC T cells (not recorded which). The receptors originated from a man aged 18 to 30 in good health.

CDR3 sequence reads: CASSDGRAVQETQYF. This chain uses TRBV5-1 with TRBJ2-5; TCRdb designates TRBD2, a call that cannot be tested without DNA. The CDR3 runs to 15 residues. Germline CDR1 and CDR2: SGHRS and YFSETQ.

V is TRBV12-3 or TRBV12-4 and J is TRBJ2-4; TCRdb names TRBD1, which stays unverified in the absence of DNA. CDR3 length: 14 amino acids. The CDR3 sequence is CASSLGPPQGIQYF.

The rearrangement links TRBV25-1 to TRBJ2-1. Germline-derived CDR1 and CDR2 are MGHDK and SYGVNS. This CDR3 spans 12 amino acids. The CDR3 loop reads CASSEVGDEQFF.

This chain links TRBV29-1 with TRBJ2-5; TCRdb's assignment of TRBD2 cannot be checked, as there is no DNA. This CDR3 comprises 14 residues. Germline V gene data show CDR1 as SQVTM and CDR2 as ANQGSEA. The CDR3 here is CSVTGLAGGETQYF.

The chain is built from TRBV7-8 and TRBJ2-1. Germline V gene lookup returns CDR1 SGHVS and CDR2 FQNEAQ. CDR3 length: 14 amino acids. The CDR3 here is CASSLPLSANEQFF.

V and J are TRBV20-1 and TRBJ2-1; TCRdb calls TRBD2, which cannot be checked without DNA. Germline values: CDR1 DFQATT, CDR2 SNEGSKA (reference sequence). The CDR3 totals 13 residues. CDR3 loop: CSARDTSGPEQFF.

This chain connects TRBV15 to TRBJ2-3; the D gene TCRdb calls, TRBD2, cannot be checked with no DNA. Germline-derived CDR1 and CDR2 are LNHNV and YYDKDF (reference sequence). This CDR3 is built from 18 residues. The CDR3 protein is CATSRGGGLAARTDTQYF.

The rearrangement joins TRBV10-3 to TRBJ2-3; as DNA is missing, the TRBD2 call by TCRdb cannot be tested. From germline, CDR1 is ENHRY and CDR2 SYGVKD. The length of the CDR3 is 15 residues. This CDR3 is CAISESREFPDTQYF.

This chain joins TRBV29-1 and TRBJ2-5. CDR3 length: 11 residues. CDR1 and CDR2 from the germline V gene are SQVTM and ANQGSEA. The CDR3 here is CSGQVGETQYF.

CDR3 region: CASSSPGTVETQYF. V is TRBV28 and J is TRBJ2-5; TCRdb gives TRBD1 as the D gene, but with no DNA this cannot be confirmed. CDR3 size: 14 residues. Per germline, CDR1 MDHEN and CDR2 SYDVKM.

This sequence joins TRBV7-2 and TRBJ2-3; with no DNA, the TCRdb D assignment of TRBD2 cannot be verified. The germline V gene encodes CDR1 SGHTA and CDR2 FQGNSA. The CDR3 runs 20 residues. The CDR3 loop reads CASSLSGLAGLSIRTDTQYF.

The V gene is TRBV20-1, the J gene TRBJ2-3. The germline V gene has CDR1 DFQATT and CDR2 SNEGSKA (reference sequence). CDR3 size: 14 residues. This CDR3 is CSGHQNPYTDTQYF.

The rearrangement uses TRBV24-1 and TRBJ2-3; no DNA is available, so the TRBD1 call from TCRdb remains unchecked. Germline-derived CDR1 and CDR2 are KGHDR and SFDVKD. This CDR3 spans 13 amino acids. The CDR3 here is CATSDFSRDTQYF.

The V call is TRBV29-1, the J call TRBJ2-2; TCRdb returns TRBD1, unconfirmable since there is no DNA. CDR3 size: 14 residues. Per the germline V gene, CDR1 is SQVTM and CDR2 is ANQGSEA. CDR3 amino acids: CSVDKGANTGELFF.

The rearrangement links TRBV5-5 to TRBJ1-4; checking the TCRdb D call of TRBD1 is not possible without DNA. CDR3 size: 15 residues. Germline assignment: CDR1 SGHKS and CDR2 YYEKEE (reference sequence). The CDR3: CASSLVGPTGGKLFF.

The chain employs TRBV20-1 and TRBJ1-3. Germline lookup yields CDR1 DFQATT and CDR2 SNEGSKA (reference sequence). This CDR3 spans 13 amino acids. The CDR3 sequence is CSARDLLTNTIYF.

J is TRBJ2-3 and V is TRBV7-2; TCRdb designates TRBD2, a call that cannot be tested without DNA. This CDR3 is built from 14 residues. CDR1 is SGHTA, CDR2 FQGNSA, per germline. CDR3 residues: CASRSRILTDTQYF.

The gene calls are TRBV20-1 and TRBJ2-3; TCRdb's D call, TRBD1, is unchecked because there is no DNA. The CDR3 runs 15 residues. CDR1 is DFQATT, CDR2 SNEGSKA, per germline (reference sequence). The CDR3 loop is CSARTAQHSTDTQYF.

V gene TRBV24-1 combines with J gene TRBJ2-1; the TRBD2 assignment by TCRdb is unverifiable without DNA. The V gene's germline CDR1 is KGHDR and CDR2 SFDVKD. The CDR3 is 16 residues long. The CDR3 sequence: CAIDKGRLAGVSEQFF.

The chain couples TRBV29-1 to TRBJ2-4; TCRdb proposes TRBD2, but this gene call is untestable without DNA. Germline loops: CDR1 SQVTM, CDR2 ANQGSEA. CDR3 length equals 15 residues. CDR3 amino acids: CSAGTSGLAKNIQYF.

The chain has TRBV12-3 or TRBV12-4 and TRBJ1-2; lacking DNA, the TRBD1 call made by TCRdb goes unchecked. The CDR3 runs to 14 residues. The CDR3 here is CASMGDQGNYGYTF.

V is TRBV7-2 and J is TRBJ2-5; TCRdb calls TRBD2, which cannot be checked without DNA. Germline V lookup: CDR1 SGHTA, CDR2 FQGNSA. This CDR3 region has 16 residues. CDR3 protein: CASSLVGLAAQETQYF.

The chain couples TRBV7-9 to TRBJ1-2. The CDR3 consists of 13 residues. The germline V gene has CDR1 SEHNR and CDR2 FQNEAQ (reference sequence). The chain's CDR3 is CASSPYVPDGYTF. Looking up the rest from reference TRBV7-9 and TRBJ1-2 gives the full variable domain: DTGVSQNPRHKITKRGQNVTFRCDPISEHNRLYWYRQTLGQGPEFLTYFQNEAQLEKSRLLSDRFSAERPKGSFSTLEIQRTEQGDSAMYLCASSPYVPDGYTFGSGTRLTVV.

The rearrangement links TRBV9 to TRBJ2-3; the D gene TCRdb calls, TRBD1, cannot be checked with no DNA. The CDR3 contains 16 residues. Germline CDR1 reads SGDLS; CDR2 reads YYNGEE. This CDR3 is CASSREGRIGTDTQYF.

This rearrangement joins TRBV5-6 to TRBJ1-2; TCRdb calls TRBD1, which cannot be checked without DNA. Germline V gene data show CDR1 as SGHDT and CDR2 as YYEEEE. The CDR3 runs to 13 residues. The CDR3 protein is CASSRDGDYGYTF.

V usage is TRBV12-3 or TRBV12-4 and J usage is TRBJ2-1; checking the TCRdb D call of TRBD2 is not possible without DNA. CDR3 size: 15 residues. CDR3 sequence reads: CASSLRREGRIEQFF.

The V call is TRBV10-3, the J call TRBJ1-3. Germline V gene lookup returns CDR1 ENHRY and CDR2 SYGVKD. The CDR3 has 11 amino acids. The CDR3 reads CACYSGNTIYF.

V and J are TRBV10-3 and TRBJ2-7; TCRdb returns TRBD1, unconfirmable since there is no DNA. This CDR3 has 14 residues. The V gene's germline CDR1 is ENHRY and CDR2 SYGVKD. CDR3: CAISRTGGNYEQYF.

The chain has TRBV4-2 and TRBJ1-1; TCRdb picks TRBD1, but there is no DNA to check that call. This CDR3 region has 16 residues. Germline V gene lookup returns CDR1 LGHNA and CDR2 YNFKEQ. The CDR3: CASSQPGGAADTEAFF.

The V call is TRBV12-5, the J call TRBJ2-5; TCRdb's D gene call, TRBD1, goes unchecked for lack of DNA. This CDR3 is 11 amino acids long. Per the germline V gene, CDR1 is LGHNT and CDR2 is FRNRAP. The CDR3 is CASTLLGDQYF.

J is TRBJ2-1 and V is TRBV2; lacking DNA, the TRBD1 call made by TCRdb goes unchecked. Germline V gene lookup returns CDR1 SNHLY and CDR2 FYNNEI. The CDR3 is made up of 16 amino acids. CDR3 sequence: CASSWTRDRGYNEQFF.

This chain uses TRBV29-1 with TRBJ2-7; TCRdb proposes TRBD1, but this gene call is untestable without DNA. The CDR3 is made up of 12 amino acids. Germline assignment: CDR1 SQVTM and CDR2 ANQGSEA. Here the CDR3 reads CSVETGIPGQYF.